The text below deals with one T cell receptor beta chain. Its matching antigen is unknown. The V segment lost 5 bases and the J segment 2 bases; nucleotides outside the gene matches: 9. Germline V gene sequence: CDR1 SEHNR, CDR2 FQNEAQ (reference sequence). CDR3 size: 15 residues. RNA was isolated and reverse transcribed to cDNA, the sequencing template. Assay: immunoSEQ multiplex PCR; the TCRdb copy retains only in-frame clones and omits some. The top ten hold about 16% of the sample, which has about 150,000 clones, about 87% seen once. The data were taken from a study of CD8+ T cells in alopecia areata. At the level of the study: Oral tofacitinib, 5 to 10 mg twice daily, was given in an open-label trial. The study's findings and limits: Affected scalp, especially in alopecia totalis/universalis, had a higher clonality than normal scalp did. TCR sharing across patients was less clear than in mice, possibly HLA-related. Scalp specimens additionally yield sequences from normal skin's resident alphabeta T cells.

The J gene is TRBJ2-7, the V gene TRBV7-9; TRBD1 matches at 7 bases. The input for sequencing was CD8+ T cells sorted from blood, taken at week 0. The receptor's source is a human donor with alopecia areata. CDR3 loop: CASSLKTGTPYEQYF. The CDR3 coding sequence is TGTGCCAGCAGCCTGAAGACAGGGACCCCCTACGAGCAGTACTTC.